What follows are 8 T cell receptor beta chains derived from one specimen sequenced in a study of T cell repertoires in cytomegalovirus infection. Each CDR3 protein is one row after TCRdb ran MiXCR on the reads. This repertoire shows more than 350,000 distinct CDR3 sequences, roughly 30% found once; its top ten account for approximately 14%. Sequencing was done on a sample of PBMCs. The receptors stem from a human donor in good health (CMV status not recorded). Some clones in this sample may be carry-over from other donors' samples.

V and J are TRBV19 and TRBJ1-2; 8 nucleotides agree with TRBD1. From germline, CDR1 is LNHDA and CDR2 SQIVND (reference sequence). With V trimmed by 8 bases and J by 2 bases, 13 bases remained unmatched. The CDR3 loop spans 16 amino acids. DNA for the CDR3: TGTGCCAGTGGCGCGGTTAGCGGGACAGGCAACTATGGCTACACCTTC. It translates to CASGAVSGTGNYGYTF.

CDR3: CASATGGHTEAFF. CDR3 bases: TGTGCCAGCGCGACAGGGGGACACACTGAAGCTTTCTTT. The V call is TRBV6-1, the J call TRBJ1-1; TRBD1 matches at 9 bases. The CDR3 runs to 13 residues. CDR1 is MNHNS and CDR2 is SASEGT in the germline V gene. V lost 8 bases, J lost 3 bases, and 4 bases stayed unmatched.

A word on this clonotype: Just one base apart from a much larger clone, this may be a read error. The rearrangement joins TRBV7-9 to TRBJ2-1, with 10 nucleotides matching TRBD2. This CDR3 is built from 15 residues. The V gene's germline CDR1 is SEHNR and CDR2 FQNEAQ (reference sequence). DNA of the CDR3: TGTGCCAGCTCAACGCAGCGGGGGGGCCCCAATGAGCAGTTATTC. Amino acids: CASSTQRGGPNEQLF.

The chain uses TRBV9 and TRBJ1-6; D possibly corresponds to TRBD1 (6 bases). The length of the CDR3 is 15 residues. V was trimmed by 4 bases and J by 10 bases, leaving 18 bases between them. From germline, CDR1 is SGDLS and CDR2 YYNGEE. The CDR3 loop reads CASSPGGGNRSPLHF. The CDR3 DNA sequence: TGTGCCAGCAGCCCTGGGGGCGGGAACAGATCACCCCTCCACTTT.

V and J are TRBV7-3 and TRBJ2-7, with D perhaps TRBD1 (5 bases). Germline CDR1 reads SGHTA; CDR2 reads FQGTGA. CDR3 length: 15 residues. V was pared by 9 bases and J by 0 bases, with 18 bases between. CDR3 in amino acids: CARSPGGASSYEQYF. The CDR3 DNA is TGTGCCAGAAGCCCAGGTGGGGCCAGCTCCTACGAGCAGTACTTC.

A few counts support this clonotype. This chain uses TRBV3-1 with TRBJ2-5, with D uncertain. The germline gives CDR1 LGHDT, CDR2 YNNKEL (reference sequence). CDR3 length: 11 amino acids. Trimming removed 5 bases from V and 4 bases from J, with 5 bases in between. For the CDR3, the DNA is TGTGCCAGCAGCAAGTTAGAGACCCAGTACTTC. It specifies CASSKLETQYF.

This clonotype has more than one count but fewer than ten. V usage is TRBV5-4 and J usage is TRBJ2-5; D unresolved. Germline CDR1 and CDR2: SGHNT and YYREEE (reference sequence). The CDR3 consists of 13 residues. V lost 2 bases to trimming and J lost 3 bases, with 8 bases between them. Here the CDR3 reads CASSFKKKETQYF. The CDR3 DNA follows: TGTGCCAGCAGCTTCAAGAAGAAAGAGACCCAGTACTTC.

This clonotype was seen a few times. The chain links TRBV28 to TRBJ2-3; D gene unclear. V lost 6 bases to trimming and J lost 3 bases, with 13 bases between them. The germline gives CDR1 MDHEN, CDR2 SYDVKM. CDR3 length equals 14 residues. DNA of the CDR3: TGTGCCAGCAGGGCCCTGCTGCCAACAGATACGCAGTATTTT. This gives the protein CASRALLPTDTQYF. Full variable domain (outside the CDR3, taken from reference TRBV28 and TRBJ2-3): DVKVTQSSRYLVKRTGEKVFLECVQDMDHENMFWYRQDPGLGLRLIYFSYDVKMKEKGDIPEGYSVSREKKERFSLILESASTNQTSMYLCASRALLPTDTQYFGPGTRLTVL.